The next 29 T cell receptor beta chains were all read from a single sample in a study of cytomegalovirus exposure and HLA in healthy donors. The primer mix had 60 Vbeta and 13 Jbeta primers. Here immunoSEQ multiplex PCR was the method, and the copy in TCRdb shows in-frame clones only, minus some. In the table there are 150,000 to 200,000 clones, around four fifths of which are singletons. Sequenced input: PBMCs. These receptors were obtained from a woman in her 50s in good health and CMV-seronegative.

V is TRBV2 and J is TRBJ1-5, with 7 bases aligning to TRBD1. The V segment lost 5 bases and the J segment 3 bases; nucleotides outside the gene matches: 4. The CDR3 is 14 amino acids. CDR1 is SNHLY, CDR2 FYNNEI, per germline. CDR3 residues: CASSLDRLNQPQHF. CDR3 bases: TGTGCCAGCAGTTTGGACAGGCTCAATCAGCCCCAGCATTTT.

V and J are TRBV5-1 and TRBJ1-2; 12 nucleotides match TRBD1. Trimming removed 3 bases from V and 6 bases from J; junction bases left unmatched: 15. Germline V gives CDR1 SGHRS, CDR2 YFSETQ. The CDR3 totals 18 residues. CDR3 sequence: CASSSLGVGQGAQDGYTF. CDR3 DNA sequence: TGCGCCAGCAGCTCCCTTGGTGTGGGACAGGGGGCGCAAGATGGCTACACCTTC.

This chain links TRBV27 with TRBJ1-2; 12 positions match TRBD1. The CDR3 has 15 amino acids. Germline CDR1 and CDR2: MNHEY and SMNVEV (reference sequence). V dropped 4 bases and J dropped 3; count of bases not matched to a gene: 3. The chain's CDR3 is CASSYRDRGHYGYTF. The CDR3 DNA sequence: TGTGCCAGCAGTTACCGGGACAGGGGGCACTATGGCTACACCTTC.

This CDR3 is CASSFDRGRETQYF. The CDR3 nucleotides read TGTGCCAGCAGTTTCGACAGGGGCCGCGAGACCCAGTACTTC. This chain links TRBV27 with TRBJ2-5, with 8 bases identical to TRBD1. V lost 3 bases to trimming and J lost 5 bases; unmatched junction nucleotides: 5. From germline, CDR1 is MNHEY and CDR2 SMNVEV (reference sequence). The CDR3 length is 14 residues.

The chain has TRBV7-2 and TRBJ2-5, with TRBD1 matching 8 bases. V was clipped by 3 bases and J by 4 bases; unmatched bases: 4. The CDR3 is made up of 14 amino acids. Germline CDR1 is SGHTA and CDR2 is FQGNSA. CDR3 coding DNA: TGTGCCAGCAGCTTTAGGACAGGGCGAGAGACCCAGTACTTC. Translated, it gives CASSFRTGRETQYF.

The chain uses TRBV7-9 and TRBJ2-4, with TRBD1 matching 11 bases. The CDR3 has 16 amino acids. The J segment lost 7 bases and the V segment lost 5 bases, leaving 10 bases of the junction unmatched. CDR1 and CDR2 (germline): SEHNR, FQNEAQ (reference sequence). The CDR3 DNA reads as TGTGCCAGCAGCGTGGACCCCGGGACAGGGGGTAACATTCAGTACTTC. The encoded protein is CASSVDPGTGGNIQYF. Supplemented by reference TRBV7-9 and TRBJ2-4, the full variable domain reads DTGVSQNPRHKITKRGQNVTFRCDPISEHNRLYWYRQTLGQGPEFLTYFQNEAQLEKSRLLSDRFSAERPKGSFSTLEIQRTEQGDSAMYLCASSVDPGTGGNIQYFGAGTRLSVL.

The chain carries TRBV21-1 and TRBJ1-4. TRBV21-1 is reported as a pseudogene. The CDR3 runs 12 residues. CDR3 sequence: CASSENAEKLFF. In nucleotides, the CDR3 is TGTGCCAGCAGCGAAAACGCGGAAAAACTGTTTTTT.

The genes are TRBV10-3 and TRBJ1-3; D ambiguous. Germline V gene data show CDR1 as ENHRY and CDR2 as SYGVKD. The CDR3 loop spans 13 amino acids. Trimming removed 0 bases at V and 12 bases at J, with 12 bases between. CDR3 coding DNA: TGTGCCATCAGTGAGTCAGCTGCTACCCACATATATTTT. It translates to CAISESAATHIYF.

The chain combines TRBV30 with TRBJ1-1; weak D call: TRBD1 (5 bases). The CDR3 loop spans 13 amino acids. Germline assignment: CDR1 GTSNPN and CDR2 SVGIG (reference sequence). The V end was cut by 3 bases, the J end by 3 bases, with 11 bases between. CDR3 nucleotides: TGTGCCTGGAGGGACGGCAGGGACACTGAAGCTTTCTTT. Protein: CAWRDGRDTEAFF.

V gene TRBV29-1 combines with J gene TRBJ1-1, with 7 positions matching TRBD1. Germline V gene data show CDR1 as SQVTM and CDR2 as ANQGSEA. This CDR3 contains 12 residues. With 0 bases clipped from V and 10 bases from J, the junction kept 5 bases outside the gene matches. The CDR3 region is CSVEDYYRGAFF. The CDR3 coding sequence is TGCAGCGTTGAAGATTATTACAGGGGAGCTTTCTTT.

V gene TRBV28 combines with J gene TRBJ1-1; D possibly corresponds to TRBD1 (6 bases). V was pared by 4 bases and J by 1 base, with 10 bases between. The CDR3 has 14 residues. Germline V lookup: CDR1 MDHEN, CDR2 SYDVKM. The CDR3 here is CASSSPGQNTEAFF. CDR3 in DNA: TGTGCCAGCAGTTCCCCGGGACAGAACACTGAAGCTTTCTTT.

The chain joins TRBV29-1 to TRBJ1-1; TRBD1 might be the D (6 bases). The CDR3 covers 10 residues. V was trimmed by 5 bases and J by 8 bases, leaving 9 bases between them. Germline lookup yields CDR1 SQVTM and CDR2 ANQGSEA. For the CDR3, the DNA is TGCAGCGTTACAGGGCTCGAAGCTTTCTTT. Translation: CSVTGLEAFF.

The CDR3 DNA reads as TGTGCCACCGCCTGGACTAGCGTCCAAGAGACCCAGTACTTC. Translated, it gives CATAWTSVQETQYF. The rearrangement uses TRBV19 and TRBJ2-5; 9 bases map to TRBD2. The CDR3 sequence is 14 residues long. CDR1 is LNHDA and CDR2 is SQIVND in the germline V gene (reference sequence). Trimming removed 10 bases from V and 1 base from J; junction bases left unmatched: 7.

This clone was detected only a few times. The J gene is TRBJ1-1, the V gene TRBV29-1; D is possibly TRBD1 (5 bases). This CDR3 has 12 amino acids. V was cut by 3 bases and J by 6 bases, with 11 bases left in between. Germline values: CDR1 SQVTM, CDR2 ANQGSEA. The chain's CDR3 is CSVEGREAEAFF. DNA for the CDR3: TGCAGCGTTGAGGGGCGGGAGGCTGAAGCTTTCTTT.

This clone was recorded a few times. CDR3 DNA sequence: TGTGCCAGCAGTGAACAGGGGGAAAGTACTGAAGCTTTCTTT. This codes for CASSEQGESTEAFF. The V and J genes are TRBV6-1 and TRBJ1-1; 7 nucleotides match TRBD1. The CDR3 extends over 14 amino acids. Germline CDR1 is MNHNS and CDR2 is SASEGT. The junction had 5 bases not matched to a gene; V was cut back by 2 bases and J by 5 bases.

The genes are TRBV5-1 and TRBJ2-4; D possibly corresponds to TRBD1 (8 bases). The CDR3 runs 15 residues. With 2 bases removed from V and 8 bases from J, the gap between germline ends came to 17 bases. Germline CDR1 SGHRS, CDR2 YFSETQ. The CDR3 is CASSFSVTGGDIQYF. For the CDR3, the DNA is TGCGCCAGCAGCTTTTCGGTAACAGGGGGGGACATTCAGTACTTC.

This clone came up a few times. The chain employs TRBV5-1 and TRBJ2-7, with 7 positions matching TRBD1. The V gene's germline CDR1 is SGHRS and CDR2 YFSETQ. The V gene end was trimmed by 0 bases and the J gene end by 6 bases; junction bases not matched to a gene: 12. This CDR3 is built from 16 residues. Here the CDR3 reads CASSLVGGPSRGEQYF. As DNA, the CDR3 is TGCGCCAGCAGCTTGGTAGGGGGCCCTAGCCGGGGCGAGCAGTACTTC.

The genes are TRBV4-3 and TRBJ2-5; 11 bases agree with TRBD2. With V trimmed by 2 bases and J by 0 bases, 11 bases remained unmatched. Germline CDR1 is LGHNA and CDR2 is YSLEER. The CDR3 covers 19 residues. The CDR3 region is CASSQSGTSGDQYQETQYF. Written as DNA, the CDR3 is TGCGCCAGCAGCCAATCGGGGACTAGCGGAGATCAGTACCAAGAGACCCAGTACTTC.

The rearrangement links TRBV6-1 to TRBJ2-7, with D unclear. The CDR3 loop spans 11 amino acids. Trimming pared 7 bases from V and 2 bases from J, leaving 6 bases between. The germline gives CDR1 MNHNS, CDR2 SASEGT. The CDR3 coding sequence is TGTGCCAGCACCTCTACCTACGAGCAGTACTTC. This gives the protein CASTSTYEQYF.

Only a few counts were recorded for this clone. J is TRBJ1-2 and V is TRBV11-2; D possibly corresponds to TRBD1 (5 bases). Trimming removed 4 bases from V and 0 bases from J, with 21 bases in between. This CDR3 comprises 18 residues. The V gene's germline CDR1 is SGHAT and CDR2 FQNNGV. The CDR3 bases are TGTGCCAGCAGCTCGCCAGGGTGGGGCAAAAAAGCTAACTATGGCTACACCTTC. Encoded protein: CASSSPGWGKKANYGYTF.

This clone was detected only once. This chain links TRBV7-2 with TRBJ2-3; TRBD2 agrees at 12 bases. The CDR3 has 16 amino acids. Unmatched junction bases numbered 0, after V lost 2 bases and J lost 0 bases. CDR1 SGHTA and CDR2 FQGNSA come from the germline V gene. CDR3 sequence: CASSLTSGGSTDTQYF. CDR3 nucleotide sequence: TGTGCCAGCAGCTTAACTAGCGGGGGGAGCACAGATACGCAGTATTTT. The whole variable domain, filled in from reference TRBV7-2 and TRBJ2-3, reads GAGVSQSPSNKVTEKGKDVELRCDPISGHTALYWYRQSLGQGLEFLIYFQGNSAPDKSGLPSDRFSAERTGGSVSTLTIQRTQQEDSAVYLCASSLTSGGSTDTQYFGPGTRLTVL.

This sequence joins TRBV7-6 and TRBJ1-1; 8 bases align to TRBD1. Germline assignment: CDR1 SGHVS and CDR2 FNYEAQ. This CDR3 spans 14 amino acids. V was clipped by 5 bases and J by 3 bases; unmatched bases: 5. CDR3 DNA: TGTGCCAGCAGCCTGACAGGGGAGTACACTGAAGCTTTCTTT. The encoded protein is CASSLTGEYTEAFF.

The gene calls are TRBV9 and TRBJ1-2; the D gene is possibly TRBD1 (5 bases). The V gene lost 5 bases and the J gene lost 8 bases, with 16 bases spanning the gap. Per germline, CDR1 SGDLS and CDR2 YYNGEE. The CDR3 sequence is 13 residues long. The chain's CDR3 is CASSQWEGRGYTF. CDR3 DNA: TGTGCCAGCAGTCAATGGGAGGGGAGAGGCTACACCTTC.

This clone was seen a handful of times. V gene TRBV14 combines with J gene TRBJ2-3; 7 positions agree with TRBD1. Germline trimming cut 4 bases from V and 6 bases from J; bases unmatched to any gene: 10. The CDR3 runs to 15 residues. CDR1 is SGHDN and CDR2 is FVKESK in the germline V gene. CDR3 DNA: TGTGCCAGCAGCCTTCGGACAGGATGGGCCGATACGCAGTATTTT. The encoded protein is CASSLRTGWADTQYF. Combining the CDR3 with reference TRBV14 and TRBJ2-3 gives the whole variable domain EAGVTQFPSHSVIEKGQTVTLRCDPISGHDNLYWYRRVMGKEIKFLLHFVKESKQDESGMPNNRFLAERTGGTYSTLKVQPAELEDSGVYFCASSLRTGWADTQYFGPGTRLTVL.

The rearrangement joins TRBV7-3 to TRBJ2-1, with 10 bases that match TRBD2. V dropped 0 bases and J dropped 6; count of bases not matched to a gene: 11. CDR1 and CDR2 (germline): SGHTA, FQGTGA. The CDR3 runs to 18 residues. The CDR3: CASSLTPRTSGFFNEQFF. CDR3 DNA sequence: TGTGCCAGCAGCTTAACCCCCCGGACTAGCGGCTTCTTCAATGAGCAGTTCTTC.

The J gene is TRBJ1-4, the V gene TRBV29-1; D remains ambiguous. The CDR3 totals 12 residues. Germline loops: CDR1 SQVTM, CDR2 ANQGSEA. V lost 4 bases to trimming and J lost 4 bases, with 7 bases between them. In DNA, the CDR3 is TGCAGCGTTGTCGCGTTTAATGAAAAACTGTTTTTT. Protein sequence: CSVVAFNEKLFF. Full variable domain (outside the CDR3, taken from reference TRBV29-1 and TRBJ1-4): SAVISQKPSRDICQRGTSLTIQCQVDSQVTMMFWYRQQPGQSLTLIATANQGSEATYESGFVIDKFPISRPNLTFSTLTVSNMSPEDSSIYLCSVVAFNEKLFFGSGTQLSVL.

This clone was seen only once. The sample has other DNA sequences that encode this CDR3 too. This sequence joins TRBV6-5 and TRBJ2-7; 7 bases align to TRBD1. The germline V gene encodes CDR1 MNHEY and CDR2 SVGAGI. The V gene end was trimmed by 5 bases and the J gene end by 3 bases; junction bases not matched to a gene: 10. The CDR3 length is 15 residues. CDR3: CASSKDRSDSYEQYF. The CDR3 DNA follows: TGTGCCAGCAGTAAGGACAGGTCCGATAGCTACGAGCAGTACTTC.

The chain carries TRBV5-6 and TRBJ2-5, with D possibly being TRBD1 (6 bases). The V gene's germline CDR1 is SGHDT and CDR2 YYEEEE. The CDR3 length is 15 residues. The ends were cut back, 3 bases at V and 1 base at J, with 13 bases in the middle. Here the CDR3 DNA reads TGTGCCAGCAGCTCCGTGGGGACAAGCCAAGAGACCCAGTACTTC. The encoded protein is CASSSVGTSQETQYF.

This chain links TRBV5-4 with TRBJ1-5, with D unclear. Trimming shortened V by 3 bases and J by 0 bases, and 7 bases separated the two germline ends. The CDR3 is made up of 14 amino acids. Per germline, CDR1 SGHNT and CDR2 YYREEE (reference sequence). The CDR3 protein is CASSYGVSNQPQHF. CDR3 nucleotide sequence: TGTGCCAGCAGCTACGGGGTTAGCAATCAGCCCCAGCATTTT.